These 9 T cell receptor beta chains were sequenced from one sample in a study of blood T cell repertoires in COVID-19. Generated by immunoSEQ multiplex PCR, the TCRdb table keeps only in-frame clones and is missing some. The table lists about 360,000 clones, around 86% of them singletons, with 3% in the top ten. Sample: peripheral blood. These receptors were taken from a human donor in a cohort sampled during active COVID-19.

This chain joins TRBV4-2 and TRBJ2-7, with 8 bases that match TRBD1. The V gene end was trimmed by 4 bases and the J gene end by 6 bases; junction bases not matched to a gene: 5. The V gene's germline CDR1 is LGHNA and CDR2 YNFKEQ. This CDR3 is built from 13 residues. This CDR3 is CASSLNRGAEQYF. CDR3 DNA sequence: TGTGCCAGCAGCCTAAACAGGGGGGCCGAGCAGTACTTC.

The chain recombines TRBV5-1 with TRBJ2-7; 7 bases agree with TRBD1. The CDR3 is 14 residues long. With 2 bases clipped from V and 5 bases from J, the junction kept 7 bases outside the gene matches. CDR1 SGHRS and CDR2 YFSETQ come from the germline V gene. CDR3 DNA sequence: TGCGCCAGCAGCTTAGGGACAGTTCAAGACGAGCAGTACTTC. Translating it yields CASSLGTVQDEQYF.

In regard to this clone: Additional DNA sequences in this sample encode the identical CDR3. This chain connects TRBV9 to TRBJ1-1, with D unresolved. In germline, CDR1 is SGDLS, CDR2 YYNGEE. V dropped 0 bases and J dropped 5 bases, with 8 bases sitting between them. This CDR3 is built from 13 residues. The CDR3 DNA follows: TGTGCCAGCAGCGTAGCTGAGGGAACTGAAGCTTTCTTT. Translation: CASSVAEGTEAFF.

The V and J genes are TRBV2 and TRBJ1-5; no definite D call. Germline V CDR1 and CDR2: SNHLY, FYNNEI. The CDR3 sequence is 12 residues long. Trimming removed 3 bases at V and 3 bases at J, with 3 bases between. This chain's CDR3 is CASSDNNQPQHF. The CDR3 DNA is TGTGCCAGCAGTGATAACAATCAGCCCCAGCATTTT.

The chain carries TRBV28 and TRBJ2-5; 7 bases agree with TRBD1. In germline, CDR1 is MDHEN, CDR2 SYDVKM. This CDR3 contains 14 residues. Trimming cost V 5 bases and J 2 bases; bases outside gene matches: 5. CDR3: CASSMGQPQETQYF. The CDR3 DNA follows: TGTGCCAGCAGTATGGGACAGCCGCAAGAGACCCAGTACTTC. Full variable domain (missing parts from reference TRBV28 and TRBJ2-5): DVKVTQSSRYLVKRTGEKVFLECVQDMDHENMFWYRQDPGLGLRLIYFSYDVKMKEKGDIPEGYSVSREKKERFSLILESASTNQTSMYLCASSMGQPQETQYFGPGTRLLVL.

V is TRBV7-3 and J is TRBJ2-3; 10 bases line up with TRBD2. V shed 4 bases, J shed 6 bases, and the junction held 7 bases outside the gene matches. The CDR3 sequence is 15 residues long. CDR1 is SGHTA, CDR2 FQGTGA, per germline. This CDR3 reads CASSSSSGGRDTQYF. DNA of the CDR3: TGTGCCAGCAGCTCATCTAGCGGGGGTAGGGATACGCAGTATTTT.

The rearrangement uses TRBV28 and TRBJ2-7, with TRBD2 matching over 13 bases. The CDR3 is made up of 14 amino acids. V lost 5 bases, J lost 2 bases, and 0 bases stayed unmatched. CDR1 is MDHEN and CDR2 is SYDVKM in the germline V gene. The CDR3 sequence: CASSTSGRAYEQYF. The CDR3 DNA reads TGTGCCAGCAGTACTAGCGGGAGGGCCTACGAGCAGTACTTC.

The rearrangement joins TRBV6-5 to TRBJ2-1; the D is unclear. CDR1 is MNHEY, CDR2 SVGAGI, per germline. V was clipped by 2 bases and J by 12 bases, with 17 bases between them. The CDR3 has 14 amino acids. The CDR3 spells CASSYGFGLMRQFF. The CDR3 DNA is TGTGCCAGCAGTTACGGGTTTGGGCTGATGAGGCAGTTCTTC.

This clone occurred a few times. The V gene is TRBV7-2, the J gene TRBJ1-5; perhaps TRBD1 as D (5 bases). The CDR3 extends over 14 amino acids. The ends were cut back, 5 bases at V and 7 bases at J, with 15 bases in the middle. Looked up from germline, CDR1 is SGHTA and CDR2 is FQGNSA. The CDR3: CASSRYTGEQPQHF. The CDR3 region has the DNA TGTGCCAGCAGCAGATACACGGGGGAACAGCCCCAGCATTTT.